This T cell receptor (beta chain) was sequenced for a study of shared clonotypes between healthy human individuals. Donation came from healthy HIV-negative adults that had no recent acute infections or vaccinations. From CD4+ cells came CD45RA+ naive and CD45RA-negative memory subsets. Profiled with immunoSEQ multiplex PCR; TCRdb holds only in-frame clones, not every one. The sample holds some 2,500,000 clones; 85% to 95% are singletons and the top ten take 0.37%. Losses at the gene ends were 5 bases for V and 0 bases for J; bases not matched to a gene: 5. This CDR3 spans 15 amino acids. Per the germline V gene, CDR1 is SGHTA and CDR2 is FQGNSA.

This rearrangement joins TRBV7-2 to TRBJ2-3, with 7 bases aligning to TRBD1. Specimen: naive CD4+ T cells from PBMCs. Subset reported: CD45RA+ positively selected. This sequence originates from a man aged 18 to 29 in good health. Some clones in this sample may be carry-over from other donors' samples. The CDR3 protein is CASSLGDRSTDTQYF. The CDR3, as DNA: TGTGCCAGCAGCCTTGGGGACAGAAGCACAGATACGCAGTATTTT.